Detailed here is one T cell receptor beta chain. Its target is unknown. Of the isolated RNA, all was reverse transcribed, and so the sequenced material was expressed TCRB transcripts. The table came from immunoSEQ multiplex PCR; TCRdb's copy has only in-frame clones and leaves some out. The sample carries about 450,000 clones, roughly 11% recorded once. This specimen belongs to a study of beta chain features in type 1 diabetes. Per the germline V gene, CDR1 is SQVTM and CDR2 is ANQGSEA. The CDR3 sequence is 15 residues long. Trimming shortened V by 6 bases and J by 5 bases, and 22 bases separated the two germline ends. A sort by CD45RO/CCR7/CD25/CD127/CD95/CD27 yielded CD4+ naive, central memory, regulatory and stem cell-like memory cells. Study-level points and caveats: Diminished insertions and augmented deletions at VDJ junctions characterized type 1 diabetes patients. Sequencing the cDNA could make cells with high TCR expression show up more than they should.

This TCR was recovered from a young woman in good health. The gene calls are TRBV29-1 and TRBJ2-5; possibly TRBD2 for D (6 bases). The specimen was naive CD4+ T cells from blood. The CDR3 is CSVEPQPGAGETQYF. CDR3 DNA: TGCAGCGTGGAACCCCAACCTGGAGCGGGTGAGACCCAGTACTTC. Combining the CDR3 with reference TRBV29-1 and TRBJ2-5 gives the whole variable domain SAVISQKPSRDICQRGTSLTIQCQVDSQVTMMFWYRQQPGQSLTLIATANQGSEATYESGFVIDKFPISRPNLTFSTLTVSNMSPEDSSIYLCSVEPQPGAGETQYFGPGTRLLVL.